A selection of T cell receptor beta chains follows, all from one sample in a study of cytotoxic CD8 clonotypes in ibrutinib-treated CLL. Repertoires were generated with immunoSEQ multiplex PCR, while TCRdb's copy carries only in-frame clones and drops some. Of around 200,000 clones in the sample, 65% to 80% were seen once. The material sequenced was PBMCs, taken after 12 months of ibrutinib treatment. The source is a human donor with chronic lymphocytic leukemia. CDR3s include the opening cysteine and the closing phenylalanine or tryptophan. A D gene is named only where the DNA matches it firmly. Clone size is shown for a subset of rows, as once, few, many or a class of expanded clone.

TGCAGCGTGGGAGGACTAGCGGGAGGGTACAATGAGCAGTTCTTC CSVGGLAGGYNEQFF TRBJ2-1 TRBD2 TRBV29-1 15 .
TGTGCCAGTAGCCCGGGACTAGCGTACAATGAGCAGTTCTTC CASSPGLAYNEQFF TRBJ2-1 TRBD2 TRBV19 14 .
TGTGCCATCAGTGGACAGGGGACTAGCGGGAGGGATAACCAAGAGACCCAGTACTTC CAISGQGTSGRDNQETQYF TRBJ2-5 TRBD2 TRBV10-3 19 .
TGTGCCAGCAGCCAGAGACAAAATAGCAATCAGCCCCAGCATTTT CASSQRQNSNQPQHF TRBJ1-5 . TRBV4-2 15 .
TGTGCCAGCAAGCGGGGACAGGGAGGATTTCAGTACTTC CASKRGQGGFQYF TRBJ2-7 TRBD1 TRBV6-6 13 .
TGTGCCAGCAGTGAAAGGGACAGGGCCTCAACTTACCAAGAGACCCAGTACTTC CASSERDRASTYQETQYF TRBJ2-5 TRBD1 TRBV2 18 .
TGTGCCAGCAGCCCAGGAAACGAGCAGTACTTC CASSPGNEQYF TRBJ2-7 . TRBV9 11 .
TGCAGCGTTGAGAACACAGATACGCAGTATTTT CSVENTDTQYF TRBJ2-3 . TRBV29-1 11 .
TGCGCCAGCAGCCCTCAAGTGGGGAGCTCTGGAAACACCATATATTTT CASSPQVGSSGNTIYF TRBJ1-3 . TRBV4-1 16 .
TGTGCCAGCAGCCAAGGTGCTGGGTTAAGGGAAAAACTGTTTTTT CASSQGAGLREKLFF TRBJ1-4 . TRBV4-2 15 .
TGTGCCAGCAGTGAAAGCACTGAAGCTTTCTTT CASSESTEAFF TRBJ1-1 . TRBV25-1 11 .
TGCGCCAGCAGCTCCAGCGGGGGGGGAACCTACAATGAGCAGTTCTTC CASSSSGGGTYNEQFF TRBJ2-1 TRBD2 TRBV5-1 16 .
TGTGCCTGGATGTCGGGCGGGGTAACTGAAGCTTTCTTT CAWMSGGVTEAFF TRBJ1-1 . TRBV30 13 .
TGCAGCGTTGTCAGGGGGTACTATGGCTACACCTTC CSVVRGYYGYTF TRBJ1-2 TRBD1 TRBV29-1 12 .
TGTGCCAGCAGTAAAACGGTGGGGGATACGCAGTATTTT CASSKTVGDTQYF TRBJ2-3 . TRBV6-5 13 .
TGTGCCAGCTCACCGGACAGTTATGGCTACACCTTC CASSPDSYGYTF TRBJ1-2 . TRBV18 12 few
TGTGCCTGGAAGGGCCAGAGGTACAATGAGCAGTTCTTC CAWKGQRYNEQFF TRBJ2-1 . TRBV30 13 few
TGCAGCGTTGATGTAGCAGGGGGCTCTGGCTACACCTTC CSVDVAGGSGYTF TRBJ1-2 TRBD1 TRBV29-1 13 .
TGCAGCGTTGAAGAGCCACACCAGGGGAGCTCCTACGAGCAGTACTTC CSVEEPHQGSSYEQYF TRBJ2-7 . TRBV29-1 16 .
TGTGCCAGCAGTTCCCACCCGCGGACCAACTATGGCTACACCTTC CASSSHPRTNYGYTF TRBJ1-2 . TRBV27 15 .
TGTGCCAGCAGCCAAGATCTCAGGGCGGGTGAAGCTTTCTTT CASSQDLRAGEAFF TRBJ1-1 . TRBV14 14 once
TGTGCCAGTAGTTTCACTGGACAGGGAAGTCAGCCCCAGCATTTT CASSFTGQGSQPQHF TRBJ1-5 TRBD1 TRBV19 15 .
TGTGCCAGCCGACGTGGCAGCAATCAGCCCCAGCATTTT CASRRGSNQPQHF TRBJ1-5 . TRBV7-8 13 .
TGTGCCAGCTCCCTGGGACAGGGCGGGGACTACGAGCAGTACTTC CASSLGQGGDYEQYF TRBJ2-7 TRBD1 TRBV18 15 .
TGCGCCAGCAGCCAAGAAGGGCTAAGTAATGAGCAGTTCTTC CASSQEGLSNEQFF TRBJ2-1 . TRBV4-3 14 .
TGTGCCAGCACTACTAGCGGGAGGACCAAAAACATTCAGTACTTC CASTTSGRTKNIQYF TRBJ2-4 TRBD2 TRBV5-4 15 .
TGTGCCAGCAGGCGACTTGCCTACGAGCAGTACTTC CASRRLAYEQYF TRBJ2-7 . TRBV28 12 .
TGTGCCAGTAGTATTAAGACAGGGGGCACTGAGCAGTTCTTC CASSIKTGGTEQFF TRBJ2-1 TRBD1 TRBV19 14 .
TGTGCCAGCAGCGTGGACGGCTATGGCTACACCTTC CASSVDGYGYTF TRBJ1-2 . TRBV7-2 12 few
TGTGCCAGTAGTCCCCGACAGGGGCTCACCCTGAACACTGAAGCTTTCTTT CASSPRQGLTLNTEAFF TRBJ1-1 TRBD1 TRBV19 17 .
TGTGCCACCAGCAGAGAAAAAGTTTTGAACACTGAAGCTTTCTTT CATSREKVLNTEAFF TRBJ1-1 . TRBV15 15 .
TGTGCCATCAGGATACAGGGGATTAATTCACCCCTCCACTTT CAIRIQGINSPLHF TRBJ1-6 TRBD1 TRBV10-3 14 .
TGTGCCAGCAGTTTATCTTCTCCCAGCTCCTACGAGCAGTACTTC CASSLSSPSSYEQYF TRBJ2-7 . TRBV27 15 .
TGTGCCAGCAGCAGCAGCGGAGACCTGACAGATACGCAGTATTTT CASSSSGDLTDTQYF TRBJ2-3 . TRBV13 15 .
TGCGCCAGCAGCCATACTAGCGGGAGAACCGAGCAGTACTTC CASSHTSGRTEQYF TRBJ2-7 TRBD2 TRBV4-3 14 .
TGTGCCAGCAGCAGGGACAGGGAGCAGTACTTC CASSRDREQYF TRBJ2-7 TRBD1 TRBV7-8 11 .
TGTGCCAGCAGCTTGAATCCTGGATCTGAGAGTCAGTACTTC CASSLNPGSESQYF TRBJ2-4 . TRBV5-8 14 .
TGTGCCAGCAGTTACTCGGACAGGGGTAACTATGGCTACACCTTC CASSYSDRGNYGYTF TRBJ1-2 TRBD1 TRBV6-5 15 .
TGTGCCAGCAGCCTCACAGGGGGCGCGTCAGATACGCAGTATTTT CASSLTGGASDTQYF TRBJ2-3 TRBD1 TRBV28 15 .
TGTGCCAGCAGTGAAGGGGCGGGGGGGCAAGAGACCCAGTACTTC CASSEGAGGQETQYF TRBJ2-5 TRBD2 TRBV6-1 15 .
TGTGCCAGCAGGGCCCGATGGGGGGTCGGAGGAAACATTCAGTACTTC CASRARWGVGGNIQYF TRBJ2-4 . TRBV2 16 .
TGTGCCATCAGGGGGACAGGGGACTCTACCGTAAACTATGGCTACACCTTC CAIRGTGDSTVNYGYTF TRBJ1-2 TRBD1 TRBV10-3 17 .
TGTGCCAGTAGTATAGCAAGCGGGAGGGCCGATGAGCAGTTCTTC CASSIASGRADEQFF TRBJ2-1 TRBD2 TRBV19 15 .
TGTGCCAGCAGTTTATTCCTAGGCGGCACAGATACGCAGTATTTT CASSLFLGGTDTQYF TRBJ2-3 . TRBV28 15 .
TGTGCCAGCAGTCCTGATAGCGGGAGGGGAGAGACCCAGTACTTC CASSPDSGRGETQYF TRBJ2-5 TRBD2 TRBV7-2 15 few
TGTGCCAGCAGCCCACGACAGGGTAGTACTGAAGCTTTCTTT CASSPRQGSTEAFF TRBJ1-1 TRBD1 TRBV9 14 .
TGTGCCAGTAGTATTCGGGATACGCAGTATTTT CASSIRDTQYF TRBJ2-3 . TRBV19 11 .
TGTGCCAGCAGCTTTTCGGGAACCTCCTACGAGCAGTACTTC CASSFSGTSYEQYF TRBJ2-7 . TRBV5-5 14 .
TGTGCCAGCAATGGGGACAGTTATAGCTCCTACGAGCAGTACTTC CASNGDSYSSYEQYF TRBJ2-7 TRBD1 TRBV28 15 .
TGCGCCAGCAGCCCTGGGACAGCCGGTAATTCACCCCTCCACTTT CASSPGTAGNSPLHF TRBJ1-6 TRBD1 TRBV10-1 15 .
TGCGCCAGCAGCTTGAATCTTGGTGTTGGAGAGACCCAGTACTTC CASSLNLGVGETQYF TRBJ2-5 . TRBV5-1 15 .
TGCACCAGCAGCCTCGAACCCCGACAGGCAGATACGCAGTATTTT CTSSLEPRQADTQYF TRBJ2-3 . TRBV1 15 .
TGTGCCAGCAGTTCATCTAGCGGGACCTCATTTTACGAGCAGTACTTC CASSSSSGTSFYEQYF TRBJ2-7 TRBD2 TRBV28 16 once
TGTGCCAGCAGTTTAAAGTTCCCCCCGTCCTACGAGCAGTACTTC CASSLKFPPSYEQYF TRBJ2-7 . TRBV27 15 .